A selection of T cell receptor beta chains follows, all from one sample in a study of metastatic and nonmetastatic thyroid tumors. TCRdb re-analyzed the PCR reads using MiXCR. The sample shows approximately 7,000 clones, roughly 18% of them seen only once. The sample was adjacent normal tissue. These receptors were obtained from a male donor with papillary thyroid cancer or a benign thyroid nodule (not recorded which). Some clones in this sample may be carry-over from other donors' samples. Each CDR3 is given with its conserved first and last residue. The D gene is left open where the match is weak.

D	V	J	CDR3
-	TRBV7-6	TRBJ2-1	CASSFHGSYNEQFF
-	TRBV12-3/TRBV12-4	TRBJ2-1	CASSTLIRERAEQFF
-	TRBV20-1	TRBJ1-2	CSARQKGDYTF
TRBD2	TRBV20-1	TRBJ2-2	CSARSAREAGELFF
TRBD1	TRBV2	TRBJ2-5	CASSARTGEETQYF
-	TRBV29-1	TRBJ1-4	CSVEVFEKLFF
-	TRBV28	TRBJ2-3	CASSSRTDTQYF
-	TRBV6-2/TRBV6-3	TRBJ2-3	CASSFGWPTDTQYF
TRBD1	TRBV6-1	TRBJ1-6	CASSFTTDRGSPLHF
-	TRBV6-1	TRBJ1-2	CASSPGGPYGYTF
-	TRBV6-6	TRBJ1-6	CASSYEQGNSPLHF
TRBD1	TRBV24-1	TRBJ2-2	CATSIRGLGTGELFF
-	TRBV28	TRBJ2-1	CASRGIKGYNEQFF
TRBD1	TRBV12-3/TRBV12-4	TRBJ2-5	CASGLQQGEETQYF
TRBD1	TRBV6-1	TRBJ1-5	CASIPGTVSNQPQHF
-	TRBV6-4	TRBJ1-6	CASSDGGDNSPLHF
TRBD1	TRBV6-1	TRBJ1-5	CATWDRNQPQHF
-	TRBV7-2	TRBJ2-7	CASSLTRDNYEQYF
-	TRBV28	TRBJ2-7	CASRPAGGSYEQYF
-	TRBV6-2/TRBV6-3	TRBJ2-3	CASSLTGYTDTQYF
TRBD1	TRBV6-1	TRBJ2-3	CASSADRLTDTQYF
TRBD2	TRBV2	TRBJ2-5	CASSAGLADKETQYF
-	TRBV19	TRBJ1-5	CASSIGGDDQPQHF
-	TRBV6-1	TRBJ1-1	CASSSTGTPNTEAFF
TRBD1	TRBV6-1	TRBJ2-7	CASSAGPGQAYEQYF
TRBD2	TRBV11-2	TRBJ2-5	CASSLRPSGGLGGETQYF
TRBD1	TRBV19	TRBJ1-2	CASSNGPGQAYGHTF
-	TRBV28	TRBJ1-1	CASSQLKTKAFF
-	TRBV11-3	TRBJ2-7	CASSFRLWSSYEQYF
TRBD1	TRBV12-3/TRBV12-4	TRBJ1-2	CASSATGNYGYTF
-	TRBV5-1	TRBJ2-3	CASRPELSTDTQYF
-	TRBV6-1	TRBJ1-2	CASSAYIGSYTF
-	TRBV24-1	TRBJ2-2	CATSPRAGYTGELFF
-	TRBV27	TRBJ2-7	CASSLSESYEQYF
TRBD1	TRBV10-3	TRBJ2-7	CAISASTGAYEQYF
-	TRBV6-2/TRBV6-3	TRBJ2-6	CASGAGAGANVLTF
-	TRBV6-1	TRBJ1-1	CASSDRREAFF
TRBD2	TRBV20-1	TRBJ2-1	CSALTSGTYNEQFF
-	TRBV6-1	TRBJ1-5	CASSGGLPQHF
-	TRBV2	TRBJ2-1	CASSAGDLSYNEQFF
TRBD2	TRBV20-1	TRBJ2-7	CSASRTSGSSYEQYF
-	TRBV9	TRBJ1-5	CASSLWEGDPQHF
-	TRBV25-1	TRBJ2-1	CASSPSPGYNEQFF
-	TRBV20-1	TRBJ2-3	CSAREVGDRALDTQYF
TRBD2	TRBV2	TRBJ2-2	CASSRGGPNTGELFF
-	TRBV27	TRBJ2-3	CASSEWAGNTDTQYF
TRBD2	TRBV10-3	TRBJ2-1	CAISWSSGSSYNEQFF
TRBD1	TRBV27	TRBJ2-7	CASSFRGLISYEQYF